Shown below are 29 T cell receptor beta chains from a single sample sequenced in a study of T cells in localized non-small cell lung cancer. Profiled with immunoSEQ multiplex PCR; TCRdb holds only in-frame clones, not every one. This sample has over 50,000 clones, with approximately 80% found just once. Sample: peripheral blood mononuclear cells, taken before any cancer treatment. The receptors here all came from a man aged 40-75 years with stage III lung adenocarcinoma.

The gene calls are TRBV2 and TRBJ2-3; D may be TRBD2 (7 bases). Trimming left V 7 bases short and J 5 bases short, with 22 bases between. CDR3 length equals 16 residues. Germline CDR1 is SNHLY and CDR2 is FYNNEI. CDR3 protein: CASKGERGGGEDTQYF. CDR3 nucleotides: TGTGCCAGCAAGGGGGAGCGGGGCGGTGGTGAAGATACGCAGTATTTT.

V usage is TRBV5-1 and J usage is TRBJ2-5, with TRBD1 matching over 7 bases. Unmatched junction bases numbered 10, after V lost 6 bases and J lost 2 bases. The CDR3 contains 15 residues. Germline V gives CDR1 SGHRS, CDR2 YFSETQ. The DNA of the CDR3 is TGCGCCAGCAATAGAGGGGGCAGCATGCAAGAGACCCAGTACTTC. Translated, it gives CASNRGGSMQETQYF.

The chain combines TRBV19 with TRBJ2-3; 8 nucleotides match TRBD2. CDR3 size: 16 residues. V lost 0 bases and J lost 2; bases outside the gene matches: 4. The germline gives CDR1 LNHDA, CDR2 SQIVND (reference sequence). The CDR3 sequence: CASSIDSGGITDTQYF. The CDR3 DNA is TGTGCCAGTAGTATAGACTCGGGGGGGATCACAGATACGCAGTATTTT.

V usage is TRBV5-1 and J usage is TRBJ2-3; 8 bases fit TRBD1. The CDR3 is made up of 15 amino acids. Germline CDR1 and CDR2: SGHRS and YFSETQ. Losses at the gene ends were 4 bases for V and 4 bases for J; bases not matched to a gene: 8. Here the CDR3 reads CASSAGTGGADTQYF. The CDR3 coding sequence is TGCGCCAGCAGCGCCGGGACAGGTGGAGCAGATACGCAGTATTTT.

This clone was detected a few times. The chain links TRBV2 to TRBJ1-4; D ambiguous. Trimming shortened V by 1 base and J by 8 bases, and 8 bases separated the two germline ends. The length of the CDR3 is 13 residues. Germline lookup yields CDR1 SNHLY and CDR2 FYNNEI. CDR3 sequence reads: CASSEVGLEKLFF. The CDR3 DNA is TGTGCCAGCAGTGAAGTAGGACTGGAAAAACTGTTTTTT.

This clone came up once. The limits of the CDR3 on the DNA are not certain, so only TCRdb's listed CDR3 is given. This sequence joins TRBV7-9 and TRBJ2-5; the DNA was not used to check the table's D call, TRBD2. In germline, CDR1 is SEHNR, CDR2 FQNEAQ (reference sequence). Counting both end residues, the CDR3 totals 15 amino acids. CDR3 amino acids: CASSFGSGLQETQYF.

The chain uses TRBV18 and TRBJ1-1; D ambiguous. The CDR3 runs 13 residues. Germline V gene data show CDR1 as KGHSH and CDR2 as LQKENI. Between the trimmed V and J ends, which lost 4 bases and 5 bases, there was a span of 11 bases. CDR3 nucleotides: TGTGCCAGCTCACAGGGATTTAAAACTGAAGCTTTCTTT. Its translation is CASSQGFKTEAFF.

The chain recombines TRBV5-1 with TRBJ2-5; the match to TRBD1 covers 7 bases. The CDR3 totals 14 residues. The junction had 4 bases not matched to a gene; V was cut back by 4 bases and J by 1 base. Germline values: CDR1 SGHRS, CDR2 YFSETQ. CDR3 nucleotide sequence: TGCGCCAGCAGCCCGACAGGGCGCCAAGAGACCCAGTACTTC. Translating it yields CASSPTGRQETQYF.

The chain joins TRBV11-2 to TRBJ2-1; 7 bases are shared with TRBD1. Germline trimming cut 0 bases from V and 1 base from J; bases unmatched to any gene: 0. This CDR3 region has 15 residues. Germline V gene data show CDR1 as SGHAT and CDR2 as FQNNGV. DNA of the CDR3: TGTGCCAGCAGCTTAGAGGGACAGTCCTACAATGAGCAGTTCTTC. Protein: CASSLEGQSYNEQFF.

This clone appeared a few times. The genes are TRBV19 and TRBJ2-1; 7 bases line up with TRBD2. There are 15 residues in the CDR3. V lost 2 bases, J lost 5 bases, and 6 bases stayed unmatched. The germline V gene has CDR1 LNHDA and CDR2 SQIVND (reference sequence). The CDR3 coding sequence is TGTGCCAGTAGTATAAAGGCCACTAGCGACAATGAGCAGTTCTTC. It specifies CASSIKATSDNEQFF.

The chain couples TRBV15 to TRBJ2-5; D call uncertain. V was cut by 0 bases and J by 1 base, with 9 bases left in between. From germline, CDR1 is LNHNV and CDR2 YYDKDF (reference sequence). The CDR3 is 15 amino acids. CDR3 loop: CATSRELIPQETQYF. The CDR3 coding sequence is TGTGCCACCAGCAGAGAGCTCATTCCCCAAGAGACCCAGTACTTC. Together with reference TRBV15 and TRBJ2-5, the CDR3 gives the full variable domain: DAMVIQNPRYQVTQFGKPVTLSCSQTLNHNVMYWYQQKSSQAPKLLFHYYDKDFNNEADTPDNFQSRRPNTSFCFLDIRSPGLGDTAMYLCATSRELIPQETQYFGPGTRLLVL.

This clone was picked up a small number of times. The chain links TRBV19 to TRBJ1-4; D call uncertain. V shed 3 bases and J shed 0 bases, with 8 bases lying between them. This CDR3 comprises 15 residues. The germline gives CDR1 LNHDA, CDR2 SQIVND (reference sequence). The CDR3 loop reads CASSIAAATNEKLFF. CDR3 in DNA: TGTGCCAGTAGTATCGCGGCAGCAACTAATGAAAAACTGTTTTTT.

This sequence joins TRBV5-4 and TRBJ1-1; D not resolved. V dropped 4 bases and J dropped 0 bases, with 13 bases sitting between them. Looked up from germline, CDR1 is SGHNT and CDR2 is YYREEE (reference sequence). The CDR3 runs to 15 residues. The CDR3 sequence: CASSVQVTMNTEAFF. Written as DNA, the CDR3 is TGTGCCAGCAGCGTTCAAGTTACCATGAACACTGAAGCTTTCTTT.

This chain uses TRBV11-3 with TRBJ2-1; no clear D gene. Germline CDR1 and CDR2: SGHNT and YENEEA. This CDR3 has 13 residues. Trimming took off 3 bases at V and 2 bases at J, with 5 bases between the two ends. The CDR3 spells CASSFGPYNEQFF. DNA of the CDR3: TGTGCCAGCAGCTTCGGACCCTACAATGAGCAGTTCTTC. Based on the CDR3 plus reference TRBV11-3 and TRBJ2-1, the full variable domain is EAGVVQSPRYKIIEKKQPVAFWCNPISGHNTLYWYLQNLGQGPELLIRYENEEAVDDSQLPKDRFSAERLKGVDSTLKIQPAELGDSAVYLCASSFGPYNEQFFGPGTRLTVL.

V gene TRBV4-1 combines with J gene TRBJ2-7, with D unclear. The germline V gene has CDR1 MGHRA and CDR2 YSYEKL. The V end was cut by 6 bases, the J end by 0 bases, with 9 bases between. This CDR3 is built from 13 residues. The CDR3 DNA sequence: TGCGCCAGCAGTCCGGCACTCTCCTACGAGCAGTACTTC. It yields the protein CASSPALSYEQYF.

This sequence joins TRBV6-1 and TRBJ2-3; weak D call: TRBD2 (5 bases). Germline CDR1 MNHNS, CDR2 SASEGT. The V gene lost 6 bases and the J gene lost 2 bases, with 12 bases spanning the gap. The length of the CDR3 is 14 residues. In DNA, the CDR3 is TGTGCCAGCAGGGAGGCCCCGATCACAGATACGCAGTATTTT. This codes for CASREAPITDTQYF.

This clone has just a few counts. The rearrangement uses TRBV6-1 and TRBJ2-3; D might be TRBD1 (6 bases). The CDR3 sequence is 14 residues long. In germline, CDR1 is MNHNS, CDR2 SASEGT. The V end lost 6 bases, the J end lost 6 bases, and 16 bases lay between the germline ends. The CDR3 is CASSPGTPRDTQYF. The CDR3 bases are TGTGCCAGCAGCCCCGGGACACCAAGGGATACGCAGTATTTT.

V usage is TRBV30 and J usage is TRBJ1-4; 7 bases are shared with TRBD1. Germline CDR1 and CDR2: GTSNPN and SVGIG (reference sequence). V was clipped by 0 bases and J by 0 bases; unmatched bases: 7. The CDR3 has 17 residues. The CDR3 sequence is CAWSVGRGEATNEKLFF. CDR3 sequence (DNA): TGTGCCTGGAGTGTGGGCAGGGGGGAAGCAACTAATGAAAAACTGTTTTTT.

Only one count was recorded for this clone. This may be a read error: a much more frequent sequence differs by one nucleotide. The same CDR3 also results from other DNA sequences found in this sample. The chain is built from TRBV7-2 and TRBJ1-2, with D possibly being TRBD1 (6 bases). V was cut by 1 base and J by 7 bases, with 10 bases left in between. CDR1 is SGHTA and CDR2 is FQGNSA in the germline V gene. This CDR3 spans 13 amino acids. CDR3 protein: CASSLVQGAGYTF. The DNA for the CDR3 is TGTGCCAGCAGCTTAGTACAGGGTGCTGGCTACACCTTC.

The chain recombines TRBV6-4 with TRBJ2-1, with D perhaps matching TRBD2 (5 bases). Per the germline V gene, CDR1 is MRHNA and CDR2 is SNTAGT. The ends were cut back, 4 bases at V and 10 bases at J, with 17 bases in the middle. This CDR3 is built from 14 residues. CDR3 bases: TGTGCCAGCAGTGGGGATTGGAACAGCGGCGAGCAGTTCTTC. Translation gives CASSGDWNSGEQFF.

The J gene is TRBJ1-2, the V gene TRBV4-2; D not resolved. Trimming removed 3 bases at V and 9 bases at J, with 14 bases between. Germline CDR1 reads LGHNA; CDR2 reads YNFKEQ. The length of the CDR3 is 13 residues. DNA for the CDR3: TGTGCCAGCAGCCAGGAGTCCGACCCGCGCTACACCTTC. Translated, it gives CASSQESDPRYTF.

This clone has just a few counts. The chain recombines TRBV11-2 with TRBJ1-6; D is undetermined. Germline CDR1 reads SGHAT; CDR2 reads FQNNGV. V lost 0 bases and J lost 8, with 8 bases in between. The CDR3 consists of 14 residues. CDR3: CASSLDPAHSPLHF. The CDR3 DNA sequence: TGTGCCAGCAGCTTAGATCCAGCCCATTCACCCCTCCACTTT. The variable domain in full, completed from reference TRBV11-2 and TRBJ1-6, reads EAGVAQSPRYKIIEKRQSVAFWCNPISGHATLYWYQQILGQGPKLLIQFQNNGVVDDSQLPKDRFSAERLKGVDSTLKIQPAKLEDSAVYLCASSLDPAHSPLHFGNGTRLTVT.

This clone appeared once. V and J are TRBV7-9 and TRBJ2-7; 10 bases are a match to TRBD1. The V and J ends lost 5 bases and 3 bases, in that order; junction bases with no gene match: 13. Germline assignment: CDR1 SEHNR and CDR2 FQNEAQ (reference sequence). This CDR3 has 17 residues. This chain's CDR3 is CASSPTTGGLLSYEQYF. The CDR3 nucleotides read TGTGCCAGCAGCCCGACGACAGGGGGCTTGCTCAGCTACGAGCAGTACTTC.

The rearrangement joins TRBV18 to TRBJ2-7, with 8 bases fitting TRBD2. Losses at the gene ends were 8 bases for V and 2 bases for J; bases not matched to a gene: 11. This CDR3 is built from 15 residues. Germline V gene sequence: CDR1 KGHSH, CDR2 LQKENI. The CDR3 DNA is TGTGCCAGCCGTAGGAGCGGGGGCTCACCCTACGAGCAGTACTTC. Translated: CASRRSGGSPYEQYF.

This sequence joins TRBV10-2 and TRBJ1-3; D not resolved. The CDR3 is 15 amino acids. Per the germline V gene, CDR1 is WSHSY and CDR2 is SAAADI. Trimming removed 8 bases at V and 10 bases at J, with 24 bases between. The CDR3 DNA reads TGCGCCAGCTTCGATCGGCCAGGTTCGGCGGAGACCATATATTTT. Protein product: CASFDRPGSAETIYF.

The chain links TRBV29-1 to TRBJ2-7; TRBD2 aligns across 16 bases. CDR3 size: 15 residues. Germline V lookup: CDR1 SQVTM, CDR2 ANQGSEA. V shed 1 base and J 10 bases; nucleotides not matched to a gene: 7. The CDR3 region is CSVEGAGLAGGQQYF. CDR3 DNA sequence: TGCAGCGTTGAAGGCGCGGGACTAGCGGGGGGGCAACAGTACTTC.

CDR3 DNA: TGTGCCAGCACCAGGAGAACTGCGTACCAAGAGACCCAGTACTTC. Residues: CASTRRTAYQETQYF. The rearrangement joins TRBV7-2 to TRBJ2-5; D unclear. Looked up from germline, CDR1 is SGHTA and CDR2 is FQGNSA. The V gene lost 7 bases and the J gene lost 0 bases, with 15 bases spanning the gap. CDR3 length: 15 residues.

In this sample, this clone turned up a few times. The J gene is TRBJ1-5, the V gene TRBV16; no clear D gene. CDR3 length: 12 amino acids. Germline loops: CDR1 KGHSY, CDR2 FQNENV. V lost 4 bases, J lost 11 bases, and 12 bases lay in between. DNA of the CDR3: TGTGCCAGCAGCCCCCCTAGCCAGGCCCAGCATTTT. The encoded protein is CASSPPSQAQHF. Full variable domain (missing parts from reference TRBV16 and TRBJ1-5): GEEVAQTPKHLVRGEGQKAKLYCAPIKGHSYVFWYQQVLKNEFKFLISFQNENVFDETGMPKERFSAKCLPNSPCSLEIQATKLEDSAVYFCASSPPSQAQHFGDGTRLSIL.

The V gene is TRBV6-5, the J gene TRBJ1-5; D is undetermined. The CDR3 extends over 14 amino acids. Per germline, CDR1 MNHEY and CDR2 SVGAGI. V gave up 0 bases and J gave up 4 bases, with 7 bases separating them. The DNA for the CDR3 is TGTGCCAGCAGTTACTCGACTGAGAATCAGCCCCAGCATTTT. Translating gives CASSYSTENQPQHF.